This T cell receptor (beta chain) is drawn from a study of PD-1 blockade in classical Hodgkin lymphoma. There was relapse after autologous stem cell transplantation in every patient, and there was variation in brentuximab vedotin exposure. This CDR3 has 15 amino acids. J lost 4 bases, V lost 4 bases, and 7 bases had no gene match. The germline CDR1 and CDR2 sequences are SEHNR and FQNEAQ (reference sequence). For this clone: Its antigen is still unknown.

Using immunoSEQ multiplex PCR, the repertoire was profiled, and TCRdb retains in-frame clones only, with some absent. Found here are roughly 60,000 clones, more than 70% of them singletons; the top ten hold under 6.5%. Findings of the study overall: Baseline TCR diversity was reportedly lower in newly diagnosed patients than healthy donors.

The material was peripheral blood mononuclear cells (PBMCs), obtained before the second cycle of nivolumab. This clonotype originated in a human donor with classical Hodgkin lymphoma. The gene calls are TRBV7-9 and TRBJ2-1; 7 positions agree with TRBD2. In nucleotides, the CDR3 is TGTGCCAGCAGCTATGCCCTAGCGGATTACAATGAGCAGTTCTTC. Translating gives CASSYALADYNEQFF.